The rows below give T cell receptor beta chains drawn from one sample of a study of CD8 T cells in Susac syndrome. TCRdb itself ran the immunoSEQ multiplex PCR reads through MiXCR, one entry per CDR3 protein. The sample yields approximately 180,000 distinct CDR3 sequences, around 95% seen once. Sequencing was carried out using CD4+ T cells from PBMCs. The receptors originated from a human donor with multiple sclerosis. Both conserved end residues are part of each CDR3. The D gene is left open where the match is weak. Rows give clone size only sometimes, using once, few, many, or a class for an expanded clone.

D	V	J	size	CDR3	DNA
TRBD2	TRBV28	TRBJ2-1	NA	CASSISGVALNEQFF	TGTGCCAGCAGCATTAGCGGGGTTGCGCTCAATGAGCAGTTCTTC
NA	TRBV29-1	TRBJ1-5	NA	CSVAGQPNSNQPQHF	TGCAGCGTGGCGGGGCAGCCCAATAGCAATCAGCCCCAGCATTTT
TRBD2	TRBV20-1	TRBJ2-1	NA	CSASGLAGGRNEQFF	TGCAGTGCTAGTGGACTAGCGGGGGGGAGGAATGAGCAGTTCTTC
NA	TRBV29-1	TRBJ1-6	NA	CSVPTPLRISPLHF	TGCAGCGTCCCCACTCCCTTGAGAATATCACCCCTCCACTTT
NA	TRBV7-2	TRBJ2-3	NA	CASSPRPRASTDTQYF	TGTGCCAGCAGCCCCCGTCCGAGGGCTAGCACAGATACGCAGTATTTT
NA	TRBV4-1	TRBJ2-3	NA	CASSQDELNTQYF	TGCGCCAGCAGCCAAGATGAGCTTAATACGCAGTATTTT
NA	TRBV12-3/TRBV12-4	TRBJ1-2	NA	CASSLTEGYTF	TGTGCCAGCAGTTTAACCGAGGGCTACACCTTC
NA	TRBV7-9	TRBJ1-2	NA	CASSLPEGGDYGYTF	TGTGCCAGCAGCTTACCCGAAGGGGGTGACTATGGCTACACCTTC
NA	TRBV12-3/TRBV12-4	TRBJ2-3	NA	CASSFATATDTQYF	TGTGCCAGCAGTTTCGCTACTGCCACAGATACGCAGTATTTT
TRBD1	TRBV5-6	TRBJ2-5	NA	CASGHGTDQETQYF	TGTGCCAGCGGCCACGGGACAGACCAAGAGACCCAGTACTTC
NA	TRBV18	TRBJ2-5	NA	CASSPPEETQYF	TGTGCCAGCTCACCACCCGAGGAGACCCAGTACTTC
NA	TRBV7-9	TRBJ1-2	NA	CASSLFGKGPTDGYTF	TGTGCCAGCAGCTTATTTGGGAAAGGGCCGACGGATGGCTACACCTTC
NA	TRBV29-1	TRBJ2-1	NA	CSARGLGAYNEQFF	TGCAGCGCTAGAGGGCTGGGGGCGTACAATGAGCAGTTCTTC
NA	TRBV29-1	TRBJ1-6	NA	CSVAGDSYSPLHF	TGCAGCGTTGCAGGGGATTCCTATTCACCCCTCCACTTT
NA	TRBV30	TRBJ2-7	NA	CAWSVLITYEQYF	TGTGCCTGGAGTGTACTTATCACCTACGAGCAGTACTTC
NA	TRBV5-1	TRBJ2-2	NA	CASSLGPNTGELFF	TGTGCCAGCAGTTTGGGGCCGAACACCGGGGAGCTGTTTTTT
TRBD1	TRBV2	TRBJ1-2	NA	CASSGTGGSPYGYTF	TGTGCCAGCAGTGGAACAGGGGGCTCTCCCTATGGCTACACCTTC
TRBD1	TRBV6-5	TRBJ1-6	once	CASSFGQENSPLHF	TGTGCCAGCAGCTTTGGACAGGAGAATTCACCCCTCCACTTT
TRBD1	TRBV28	TRBJ2-6	once	CASSLLGTGSGGANVLTF	TGTGCCAGCAGTTTGCTTGGGACAGGGAGTGGCGGGGCCAACGTCCTGACTTTC
NA	TRBV9	TRBJ2-6	NA	CASSPLGTGANVLTF	TGTGCCAGCAGCCCCCTCGGGACTGGGGCCAACGTCCTGACTTTC
NA	TRBV24-1	TRBJ1-6	NA	CATSGPCRIENSPLHF	TGTGCCACCAGTGGACCCTGTAGGATAGAGAATTCACCCCTCCACTTT
NA	TRBV9	TRBJ2-5	once	CASSYRARGETQYF	TGTGCCAGCAGCTATCGGGCCCGGGGGGAGACCCAGTACTTC